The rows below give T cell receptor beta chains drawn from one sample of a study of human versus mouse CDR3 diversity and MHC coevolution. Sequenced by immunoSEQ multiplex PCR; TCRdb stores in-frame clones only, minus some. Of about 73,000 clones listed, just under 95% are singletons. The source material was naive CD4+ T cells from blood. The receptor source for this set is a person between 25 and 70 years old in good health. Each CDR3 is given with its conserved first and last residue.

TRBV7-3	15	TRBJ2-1	CASSLVAGDYNEQFF
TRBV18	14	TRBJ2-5	CASSRATGTETQYF
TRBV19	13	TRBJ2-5	CASRQGHQETQYF
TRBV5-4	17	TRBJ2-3	CASSSRTSGGSTDTQYF
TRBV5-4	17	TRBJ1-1	CASSRPGTGTLDTEAFF
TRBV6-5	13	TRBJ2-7	CATIGTVAYEQYF
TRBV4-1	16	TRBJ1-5	CASSQVPRGSNQPQHF
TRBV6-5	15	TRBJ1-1	CASRLQGWDYTEAFF
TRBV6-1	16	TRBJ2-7	CASSEVIGTLTYEQYF
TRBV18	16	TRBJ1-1	CASSPPGQGWYTEAFF
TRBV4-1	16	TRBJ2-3	CASSFDSAGGTDTQYF
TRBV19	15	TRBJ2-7	CASSIFRGKTYEQYF
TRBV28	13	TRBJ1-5	CASRQGANQPQHF
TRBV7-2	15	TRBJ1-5	CASSLVISGNQPQHF
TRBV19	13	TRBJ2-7	CASSPRGDYEQYF
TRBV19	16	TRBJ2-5	CASSSKGLAGRETQYF
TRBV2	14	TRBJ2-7	CASSPDKGDYEQYF
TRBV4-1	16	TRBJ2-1	CASSPRGTGSYNEQFF
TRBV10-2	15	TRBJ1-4	CASSERVRENEKLFF
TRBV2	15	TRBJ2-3	CASERTSRYTDTQYF
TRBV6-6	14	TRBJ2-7	CASSYIGSSYEQYF
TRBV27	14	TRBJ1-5	CASSMAGSNQPQHF
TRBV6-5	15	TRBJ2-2	CASSRGQTHTGELFF